The T cell receptor beta chain under discussion was sequenced for a study of Ad26.COV2.S vaccination and SARS-CoV-2 variants (dated by TCRdb to about 2021). Describing the broader study: Vaccine-arm donors came from COV1001, a multicentre, randomized, double-blind, placebo-controlled phase I-IIa trial of Ad26.COV2.S in healthy adults. A total of around 32 samples were included in the TCR-sequenced set, comprising some 20 Ad26.COV2.S vaccine recipients, 5 placebo recipients and 8 SARS-CoV-2 convalescent individuals. Dosing of Ad26.COV2.S was intramuscular, at either 5x10^10 or 1x10^11 viral particles, delivered as one shot or as two shots spaced 56 days apart. Investigators did not know the trial group allocation while performing experiments and assessing outcomes. Participants in the trial were split at random into five groups of five each, receiving low-dose or high-dose Ad26.COV2.S once or twice, or else placebo on both occasions. TCRbeta repertoire sequencing served as the tool for gauging how specific and how broad the SARS-CoV-2-reactive T cell receptors were following Ad26.COV2.S vaccination.

On the study overall, not on this receptor specifically: Comparable non-spike TCR breadth was observed between vaccine and placebo recipients, consistent with only spike being contained in the vaccine. Comparing responses between vaccine doses or regimens was not something the study was powered to do. Compared with placebo recipients, Ad26.COV2.S recipients showed higher spike-specific TCR breadth (P = 0.0014). It was noted by the authors that total T cell responses may have been underestimated by the TCR breadth and depth analyses. After vaccination, substantial breadth of spike-specific CD8+ and CD4+ T cell responses was reported.

V is pruned by 1 base and J by 8 bases, leaving 2 bases of the junction without a gene match. The germline V gene gives CDR1 as SGHTA and CDR2 as FQGNSA. Inclusive of the bounding cysteine and phenylalanine, the CDR3 is 14 residues long. CDR3 DNA only is kept here, 42 bases in frame from base 1. According to the study, the label for this sample's treatment or condition signals: roughly 18 received Ad26.COV2.S at low or high dose, single or two shots; several received placebo; per-sample allocation not given. Repertoires of vaccine and placebo recipients were sequenced from samples collected on day 63 after the first injection. In Cohort 1b, 25 to 30 adults aged 18-55 years were enrolled at a single site in Boston, USA, between 29 July and 7 August 2020. As a vaccine, Ad26.COV2.S was a replication-incompetent adenovirus type 26 vector that expressed a prefusion-stabilized SARS-CoV-2 spike protein derived from the original Wuhan strain.

On this clone: Its target antigen remains unknown. Base qualities are not provided; no much larger clone lies one nucleotide away.

The immunoSEQ Assay was the method used to sequence TCRbeta CDR3 regions. After extraction, genomic DNA underwent amplification by bias-controlled multiplex PCR, followed by high-throughput sequencing. Per the original workflow: To quantify the absolute abundance of every unique TCRbeta CDR3 region, sequences were collapsed and filtered. Usable DNA was measured by amplifying reference genes present in all nucleated cells, and TCRbeta template counts were normalized to that usable DNA to estimate T cell fraction. Repertoire TCRs were annotated as SARS-CoV-2-specific when V gene, CDR3 amino acid sequence and J gene were exactly matched to a known reactive TCR set. The reference SARS-CoV-2 TCR set came from MIRA and was filtered for enrichment in COVID-19-positive ImmuneCODE repertoires, removing public or cross-reactive TCRs. Drawing on the MIRA antigens, annotated TCRs were analysed further at the level of specific ORF or position within ORF. Breadth was defined as the number of annotated unique rearrangements divided by the total number of unique productive rearrangements, and depth was defined as the summed frequency of the annotated unique rearrangements. Two-sided Wilcoxon rank-sum tests were applied when comparing TCR breadth between groups. TCRdb holds this immuneACCESS table with in-frame rearrangements only. Some clones are missing; in checked studies, unresolved V genes explain under half, and the rest has no known cause. D and trimming were read from the DNA, whereas the V and J calls and clone size are those reported in that table. The sample profile shows about 680,000 clones; roughly 90% of them were found once. Of the sample, about 1.5% is held by the ten largest clones.

This receptor was obtained from a person between 18 and 59 years old who received the Ad26.COV2.S COVID-19 vaccine or a placebo. Sequenced material: peripheral blood, taken in a trial of Ad26.COV2.S vaccine versus placebo. The rearranged segments are TRBV7-2 and TRBJ2-1; TRBD2 lines up with 10 middle nucleotides. The encoded CDR3 is CASSLERGGHEQFF. DNA sequence: TGTGCCAGCAGCTTAGAGCGGGGGGGCCATGAGCAGTTCTTC. Supplemented by the reference TRBV7-2 and TRBJ2-1 proteins around the CDR3, the complete variable domain is GAGVSQSPSNKVTEKGKDVELRCDPISGHTALYWYRQSLGQGLEFLIYFQGNSAPDKSGLPSDRFSAERTGGSVSTLTIQRTQQEDSAVYLCASSLERGGHEQFFGPGTRLTVL.